The source of this TCR beta chain is a study of cytomegalovirus exposure and HLA in healthy donors. Findings of the study overall: The number of N-insertions in an Asian-associated ancestry cluster was reportedly below the 666-donor mean in a later analysis. In a later analysis, 15,000 to 20,000 TCR beta sequences were associated with HLA alleles at 0.05 false discovery rate.

In the case of this clone: Its antigen is unidentified.

Primers: 60 Vbeta forward and 13 Jbeta reverse. Profiled with immunoSEQ multiplex PCR; TCRdb holds only in-frame clones, not every one. The repertoire holds about 90,000 clones, approximately 80% seen once, with 2.5% to 3.5% in the top ten. The CDR3 runs 17 residues. With 2 bases clipped from V and 7 bases from J, the junction kept 13 bases outside the gene matches. Germline lookup yields CDR1 MNHNS and CDR2 SASEGT. Sequenced sample: PBMCs. This chain joins TRBV6-1 and TRBJ2-1; TRBD1 matches at 8 bases. The TCR sequence derives from a man aged 25-45 years in good health and CMV-seronegative. CDR3 in amino acids: CASSEPFGQGAANEQFF. In DNA, the CDR3 is TGTGCCAGCAGTGAACCCTTTGGGCAGGGGGCTGCGAATGAGCAGTTCTTC.